This T cell receptor beta chain appears in the sequencing data of a study of blood T cell repertoires in COVID-19. Study overall: Samples of COVID-19 (acute and convalescent) were obtained from the United States, Italy and Spain. The analysed material was cDNA or gDNA that came from T cells, B-cell-depleted T cells, or PBMCs.

This CDR3 spans 16 amino acids. The V end lost 3 bases, the J end lost 8 bases, and 19 bases lay between the germline ends. Germline V gene data show CDR1 as LNHNV and CDR2 as YYDKDF (reference sequence). The data were produced by immunoSEQ multiplex PCR, yet TCRdb's version contains in-frame clones alone and is incomplete. Of roughly 75,000 clones listed, roughly 82% are singletons. Sequencing used peripheral blood. The gene calls are TRBV15 and TRBJ1-4; D gene unclear. The TCR originated in a man aged 50-60 years with acute or convalescent COVID-19. As DNA, the CDR3 is TGTGCCACCAGCAGCGGCCTGAAGGGAGATTCCGAAAAACTGTTTTTT. Its translation: CATSSGLKGDSEKLFF.